One and the same sample provided the 4 T cell receptor beta chains below, sequenced in a study of T cells in Graves' hyperthyroidism and ophthalmopathy. The source material, RNA transcripts, was used to amplify TCR beta CDR3 regions. The HTBI primer set was used in a first-round RT-PCR of the TCR CDR3. MiXCR, applied by TCRdb to the multiplex PCR reads, yields one record per CDR3 protein. The profile shows roughly 350,000 distinct CDR3 sequences, approximately 13% of them singletons. The sequencing sample was made of blood. Receptor source: a woman aged 30 to 39 with Graves' hyperthyroidism.

This rearrangement joins TRBV28 to TRBJ1-5; no reliable D call. Trimming took off 5 bases at V and 5 bases at J, with 7 bases between the two ends. CDR3 length: 12 residues. Germline V lookup: CDR1 MDHEN, CDR2 SYDVKM. The CDR3 loop reads CASSQEYQPQHF. For the CDR3, the DNA is TGTGCCAGCAGTCAGGAGTATCAGCCCCAGCATTTT.

This clonotype came up many times. J is TRBJ1-2 and V is TRBV27; 9 positions agree with TRBD1. In germline, CDR1 is MNHEY, CDR2 SMNVEV (reference sequence). This CDR3 has 16 residues. Germline trimming cut 7 bases from V and 2 bases from J; bases unmatched to any gene: 11. The CDR3, as DNA: TGTGCCAGCACCGACAGGGGGGACCTTCCAAACTATGGCTACACCTTC. The encoded protein is CASTDRGDLPNYGYTF.

This clonotype was recorded at least ten times. The J gene is TRBJ2-3, the V gene TRBV2, with D perhaps being TRBD1 or TRBD2 (5 bases each). Germline lookup yields CDR1 SNHLY and CDR2 FYNNEI. V dropped 10 bases and J dropped 2 bases, with 19 bases sitting between them. The CDR3 runs to 15 residues. The CDR3 reads CATKHRGADTDTQYF. The CDR3 nucleotides are TGTGCCACCAAACACCGAGGGGCCGACACAGATACGCAGTATTTT.

In regard to this clonotype: The germline gene is not matched at one end of the junction; a read error may be the cause. J is TRBJ1-4 and V is TRBV5-1, with D perhaps matching TRBD1 (5 bases). The CDR3 sequence is 13 residues long. Germline assignment: CDR1 SGHRS and CDR2 YFSETQ. The CDR3: CASSPGTEEKLLF. DNA of the CDR3: TGCGCCAGCAGCCCAGGGACTGAGGAAAAACTGCTTTTT.